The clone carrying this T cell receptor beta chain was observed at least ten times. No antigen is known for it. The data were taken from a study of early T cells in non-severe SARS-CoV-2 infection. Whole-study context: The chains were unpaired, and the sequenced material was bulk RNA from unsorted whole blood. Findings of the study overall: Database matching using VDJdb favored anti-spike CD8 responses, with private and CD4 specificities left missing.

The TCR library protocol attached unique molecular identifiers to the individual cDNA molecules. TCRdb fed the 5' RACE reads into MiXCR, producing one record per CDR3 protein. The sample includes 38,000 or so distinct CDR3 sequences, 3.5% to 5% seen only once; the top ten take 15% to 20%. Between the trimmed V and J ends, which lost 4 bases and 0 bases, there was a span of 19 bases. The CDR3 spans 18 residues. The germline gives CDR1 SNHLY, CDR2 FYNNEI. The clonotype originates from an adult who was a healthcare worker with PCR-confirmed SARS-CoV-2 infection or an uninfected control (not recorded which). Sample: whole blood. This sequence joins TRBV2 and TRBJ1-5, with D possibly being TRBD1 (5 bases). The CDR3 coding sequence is TGTGCCAGCAGTGCGGCCAGGGCAATACATTATAGCAATCAGCCCCAGCATTTT. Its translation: CASSAARAIHYSNQPQHF. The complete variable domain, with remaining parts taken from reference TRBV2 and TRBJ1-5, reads EPEVTQTPSHQVTQMGQEVILRCVPISNHLYFYWYRQILGQKVEFLVSFYNNEISEKSEIFDDQFSVERPDGSNFTLKIRSTKLEDSAMYFCASSAARAIHYSNQPQHFGDGTRLSIL.